This TCR beta chain was identified during a study of lymphopenia after photon versus proton radiotherapy. Whole-study findings and limits: Relative stability marked proton patients; photon patients lost diversity and naive cells.

Notes on this clone: Its antigen is as yet unknown.

The method was immunoSEQ multiplex PCR; TCRdb's version includes in-frame clones alone and lacks a portion of them. The table records over 50,000 clones, 70% to 90% of them present only once. This receptor was obtained from a man aged 35 to 55 with gastric cancer. The material sequenced was peripheral blood, taken from a patient treated with photon-based radiotherapy.

CDR3 sequence reads: CASSEGAGWGYEQYF. The CDR3 nucleotides are TGTGCCAGCAGTGAAGGGGCAGGGTGGGGTTACGAGCAGTACTTC. This chain links TRBV2 with TRBJ2-7, with D possibly being TRBD1 (5 bases). The CDR3 loop spans 15 amino acids. Germline CDR1 SNHLY, CDR2 FYNNEI. Between the trimmed V and J ends, which lost 1 base and 4 bases, there was a span of 14 bases.